This entry is about one T cell receptor (beta chain). Its cognate antigen is unknown. The data were obtained in a study of cytomegalovirus exposure and HLA in healthy donors. Findings and limits, study-wide: Because they were indistinguishable, some V segments, including TRBV6-2 and TRBV6-3, were excluded. TCR beta sequences numbering roughly 16,000 were associated with HLA alleles at 0.05 false discovery rate in a later analysis. Cytomegalovirus association was listed for around 180 TCR beta chains.

Germline lookup yields CDR1 SGHKS and CDR2 YYEKEE (reference sequence). Losses at the gene ends were 5 bases for V and 3 bases for J; bases not matched to a gene: 3. The CDR3 spans 14 residues. Amplification used 60 Vbeta primers and 13 Jbeta primers. In the original analysis: Roughly 11 million shared chains were among the roughly 80 million unique TCR beta chains that a later analysis counted. Sequenced by immunoSEQ multiplex PCR; TCRdb stores in-frame clones only, minus some. The D gene and trimming were derived from the DNA, and the V and J assignments and clone size from that table. The top ten clones hold roughly 0.097% of a sample with some 200,000 clones, 82% of them seen once.

The chain links TRBV5-5 to TRBJ1-2; TRBD1 matches 11 bases. The specimen sequenced was PBMCs. The clonotype comes from a boy younger than 10 in good health and CMV-seronegative. The CDR3: CASRPGQGDYGYTF. The CDR3 DNA reads TGTGCCAGCAGGCCGGGACAGGGGGACTATGGCTACACCTTC.